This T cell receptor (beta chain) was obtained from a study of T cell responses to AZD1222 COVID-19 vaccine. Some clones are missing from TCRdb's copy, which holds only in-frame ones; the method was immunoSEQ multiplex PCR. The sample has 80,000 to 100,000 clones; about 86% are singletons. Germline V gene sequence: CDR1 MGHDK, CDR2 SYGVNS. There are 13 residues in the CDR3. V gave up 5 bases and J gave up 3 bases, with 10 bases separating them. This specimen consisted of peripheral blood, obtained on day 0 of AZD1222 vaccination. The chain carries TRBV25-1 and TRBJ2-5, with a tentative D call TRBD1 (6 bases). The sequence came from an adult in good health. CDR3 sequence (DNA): TGTGCCAGCAGTCGGACAGAGAAAGAGACCCAGTACTTC. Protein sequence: CASSRTEKETQYF.